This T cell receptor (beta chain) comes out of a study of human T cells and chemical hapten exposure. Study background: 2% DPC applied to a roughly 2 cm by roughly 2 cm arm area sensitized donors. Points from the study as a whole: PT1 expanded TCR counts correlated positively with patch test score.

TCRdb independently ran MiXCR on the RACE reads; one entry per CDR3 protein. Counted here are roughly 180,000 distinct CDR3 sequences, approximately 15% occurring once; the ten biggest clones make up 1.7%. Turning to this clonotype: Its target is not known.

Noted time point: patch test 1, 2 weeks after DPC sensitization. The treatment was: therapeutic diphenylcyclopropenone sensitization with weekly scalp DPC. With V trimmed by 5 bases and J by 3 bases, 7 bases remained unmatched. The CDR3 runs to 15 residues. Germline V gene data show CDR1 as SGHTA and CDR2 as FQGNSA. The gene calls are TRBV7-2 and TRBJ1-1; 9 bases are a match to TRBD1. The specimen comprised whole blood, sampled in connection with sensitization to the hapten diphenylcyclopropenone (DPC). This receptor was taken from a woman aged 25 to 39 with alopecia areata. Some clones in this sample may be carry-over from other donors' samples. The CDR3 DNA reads TGTGCCAGCAGCAAAGGACAGGGGAGGTACACTGAAGCTTTCTTT. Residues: CASSKGQGRYTEAFF.